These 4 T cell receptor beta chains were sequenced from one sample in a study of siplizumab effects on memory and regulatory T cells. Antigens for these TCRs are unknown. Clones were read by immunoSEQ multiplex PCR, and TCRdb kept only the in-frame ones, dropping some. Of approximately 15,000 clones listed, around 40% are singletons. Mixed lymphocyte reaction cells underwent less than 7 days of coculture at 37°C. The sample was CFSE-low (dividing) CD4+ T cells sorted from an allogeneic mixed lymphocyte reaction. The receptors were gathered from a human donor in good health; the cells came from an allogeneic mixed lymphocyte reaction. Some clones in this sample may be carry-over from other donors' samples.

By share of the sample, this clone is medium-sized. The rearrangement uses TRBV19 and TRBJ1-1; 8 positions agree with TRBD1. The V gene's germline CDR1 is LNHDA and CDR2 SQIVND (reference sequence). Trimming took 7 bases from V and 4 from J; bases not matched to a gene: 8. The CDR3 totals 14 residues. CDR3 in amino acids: CASNRRQGATEAFF. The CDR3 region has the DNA TGTGCCAGTAACCGGCGGCAGGGGGCCACTGAAGCTTTCTTT.

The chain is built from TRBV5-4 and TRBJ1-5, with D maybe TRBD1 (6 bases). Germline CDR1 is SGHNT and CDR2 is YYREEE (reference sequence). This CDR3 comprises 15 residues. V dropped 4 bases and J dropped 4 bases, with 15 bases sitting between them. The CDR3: CASSEGGALNQPQHF. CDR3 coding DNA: TGTGCCAGCAGCGAGGGGGGGGCGTTGAATCAGCCCCAGCATTTT.

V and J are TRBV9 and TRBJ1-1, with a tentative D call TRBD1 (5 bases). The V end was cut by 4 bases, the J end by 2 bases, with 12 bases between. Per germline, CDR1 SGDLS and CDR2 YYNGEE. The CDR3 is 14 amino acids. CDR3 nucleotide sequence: TGTGCCAGCAGCACCTTGACAGAAAACACTGAAGCTTTCTTT. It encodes CASSTLTENTEAFF. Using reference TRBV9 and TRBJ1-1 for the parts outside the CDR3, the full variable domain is DSGVTQTPKHLITATGQRVTLRCSPRSGDLSVYWYQQSLDQGLQFLIQYYNGEERAKGNILERFSAQQFPDLHSELNLSSLELGDSALYFCASSTLTENTEAFFGQGTRLTVV.

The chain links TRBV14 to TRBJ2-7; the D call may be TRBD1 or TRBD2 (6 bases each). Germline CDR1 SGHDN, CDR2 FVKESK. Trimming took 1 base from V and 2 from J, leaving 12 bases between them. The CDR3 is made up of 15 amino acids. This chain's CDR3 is CASSQGGGFTYEQYF. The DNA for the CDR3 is TGTGCCAGCAGCCAAGGAGGGGGGTTCACCTACGAGCAGTACTTC.